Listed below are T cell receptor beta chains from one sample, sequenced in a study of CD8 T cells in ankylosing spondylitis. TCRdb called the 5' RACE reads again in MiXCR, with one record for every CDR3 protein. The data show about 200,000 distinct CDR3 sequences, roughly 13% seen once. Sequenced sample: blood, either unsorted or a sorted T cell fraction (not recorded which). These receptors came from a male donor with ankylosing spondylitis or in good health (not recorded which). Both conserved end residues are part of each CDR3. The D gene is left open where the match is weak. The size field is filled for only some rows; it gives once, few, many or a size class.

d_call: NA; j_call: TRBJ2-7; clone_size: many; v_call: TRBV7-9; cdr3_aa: CASSLDPTVQEQYF; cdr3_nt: TGTGCCAGCAGCTTAGATCCCACTGTACAAGAGCAGTACTTC
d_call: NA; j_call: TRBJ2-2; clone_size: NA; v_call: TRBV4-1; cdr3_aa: CASRDERGANTGELFF; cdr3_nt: TGCGCCAGCAGAGACGAGAGGGGAGCGAACACCGGGGAGCTGTTTTTT
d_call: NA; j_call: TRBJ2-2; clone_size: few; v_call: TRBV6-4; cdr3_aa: CASSDTNTGELFF; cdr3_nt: TGTGCCAGCAGTGATACGAACACCGGGGAGCTGTTTTTT
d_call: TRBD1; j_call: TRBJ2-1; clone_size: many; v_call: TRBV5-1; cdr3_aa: CASSSADRALANEQFF; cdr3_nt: TGCGCCAGCAGCTCAGCCGACAGGGCCCTCGCCAATGAGCAGTTCTTC
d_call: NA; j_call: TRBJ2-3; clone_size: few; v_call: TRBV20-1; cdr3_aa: CSAWTDGYGSTDTQYF; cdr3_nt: TGCAGTGCTTGGACAGACGGATATGGGAGCACAGATACGCAGTATTTT
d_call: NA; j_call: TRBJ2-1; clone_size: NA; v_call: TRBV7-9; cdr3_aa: CASSPPEPHSYNEQFF; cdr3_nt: TGTGCCAGCAGTCCCCCAGAGCCCCACTCCTACAATGAGCAGTTCTTC
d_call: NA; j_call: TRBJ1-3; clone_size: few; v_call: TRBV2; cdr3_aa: CASSGGTYGNTIYF; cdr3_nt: TGTGCCAGCAGTGGAGGGACGTACGGAAACACCATATATTTT
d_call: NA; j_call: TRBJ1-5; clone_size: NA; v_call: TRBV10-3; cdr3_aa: CAISGGSEGWNQPQHF; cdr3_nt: TGTGCCATCAGTGGGGGGAGTGAGGGCTGGAATCAGCCCCAGCATTTT
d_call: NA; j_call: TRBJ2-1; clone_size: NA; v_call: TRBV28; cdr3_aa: CASSLWRGSTYNEQFF; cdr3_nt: TGTGCCAGCAGTTTATGGAGAGGAAGCACGTACAATGAGCAGTTCTTC
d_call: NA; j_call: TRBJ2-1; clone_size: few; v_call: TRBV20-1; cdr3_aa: CSARDLQGNEQFF; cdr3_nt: TGCAGTGCTAGAGATCTTCAGGGGAATGAGCAGTTCTTC
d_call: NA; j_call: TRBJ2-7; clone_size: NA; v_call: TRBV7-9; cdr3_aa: CASSLPGASYEQYF; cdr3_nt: TGTGCCAGCAGCTTACCTGGGGCCTCCTACGAGCAGTACTTC
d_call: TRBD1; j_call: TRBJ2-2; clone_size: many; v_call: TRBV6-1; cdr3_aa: CASSRDRGAAGELFF; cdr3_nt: TGTGCCAGCAGCCGAGACAGGGGCGCGGCCGGGGAGCTGTTTTTT
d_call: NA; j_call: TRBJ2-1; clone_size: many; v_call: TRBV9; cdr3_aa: CASSVGGGPHNEQFF; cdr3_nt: TGTGCCAGCAGCGTAGGGGGGGGGCCCCACAATGAGCAGTTCTTC
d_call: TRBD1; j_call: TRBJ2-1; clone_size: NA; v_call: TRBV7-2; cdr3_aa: CASSSRPGQGRNEQFF; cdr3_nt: TGTGCCAGCAGCTCCAGACCGGGACAGGGTAGGAATGAGCAGTTCTTC
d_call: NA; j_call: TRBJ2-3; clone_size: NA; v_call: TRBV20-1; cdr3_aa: CSASWRPSTTDTQYF; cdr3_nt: TGCAGTGCTAGTTGGCGGCCGTCTACCACAGATACGCAGTATTTT
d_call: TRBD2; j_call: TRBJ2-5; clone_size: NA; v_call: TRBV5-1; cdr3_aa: CASSLDPAGGPETQYF; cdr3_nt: TGCGCCAGCAGCTTGGATCCCGCGGGGGGTCCAGAGACCCAGTACTTC
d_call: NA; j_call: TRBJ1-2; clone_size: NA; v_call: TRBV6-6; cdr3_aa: CASRLDGVYGYTF; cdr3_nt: TGTGCCAGCAGACTCGACGGAGTCTATGGCTACACCTTC
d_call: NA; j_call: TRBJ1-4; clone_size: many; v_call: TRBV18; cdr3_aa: CASSPSRDRRNEKLFF; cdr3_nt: TGTGCCAGCTCACCTTCGAGAGACAGGAGGAATGAAAAACTGTTTTTT
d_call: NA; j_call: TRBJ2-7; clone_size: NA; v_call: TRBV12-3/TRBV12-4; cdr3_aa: CASSSASPYEQYF; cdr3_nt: TGTGCCAGCAGTTCGGCTAGTCCCTACGAGCAGTACTTC
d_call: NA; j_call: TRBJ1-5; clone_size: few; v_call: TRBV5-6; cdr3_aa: CASSWDGKQPQHF; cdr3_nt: TGTGCCAGCAGCTGGGACGGGAAACAGCCCCAGCATTTT
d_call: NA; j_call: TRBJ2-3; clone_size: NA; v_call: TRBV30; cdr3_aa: CAWGTGDTQYF; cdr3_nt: TGTGCCTGGGGGACGGGGGATACGCAGTATTTT
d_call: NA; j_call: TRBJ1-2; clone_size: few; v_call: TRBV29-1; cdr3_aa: CSVEQQGNYGYTF; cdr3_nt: TGCAGCGTTGAACAACAGGGCAACTATGGCTACACCTTC
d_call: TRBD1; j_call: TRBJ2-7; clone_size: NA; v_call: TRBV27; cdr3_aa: CASSPTWGQASYEQYF; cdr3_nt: TGTGCCAGCAGCCCTACCTGGGGACAGGCATCCTACGAGCAGTACTTC
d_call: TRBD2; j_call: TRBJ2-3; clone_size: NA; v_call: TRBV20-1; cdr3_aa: CSARGLAGGLGSDTQYF; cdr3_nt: TGCAGTGCTAGGGGACTAGCGGGAGGGCTGGGTTCAGATACGCAGTATTTT
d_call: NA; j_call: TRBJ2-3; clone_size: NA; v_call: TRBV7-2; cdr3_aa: CASSPRGLGGTDTQYF; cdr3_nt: TGTGCCAGCAGCCCCCGGGGACTGGGGGGCACAGATACGCAGTATTTT
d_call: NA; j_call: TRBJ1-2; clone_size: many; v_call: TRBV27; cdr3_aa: CASSSGGDGGYTF; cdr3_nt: TGTGCCAGCAGCTCGGGGGGGGATGGTGGCTACACCTTC
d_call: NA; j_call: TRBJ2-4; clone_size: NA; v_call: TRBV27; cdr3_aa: CASSFPGERAKNIQYF; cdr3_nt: TGTGCCAGCAGTTTCCCAGGGGAGAGGGCCAAAAACATTCAGTACTTC
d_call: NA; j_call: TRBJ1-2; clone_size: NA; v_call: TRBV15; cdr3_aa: CAISIDRSNYGYTF; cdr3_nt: TGTGCCATCTCGATAGACCGGTCTAACTATGGCTACACCTTC